The 15 T cell receptor beta chains below all came from one sample that was sequenced in a study of T and B cells in COVID-19 patients. Blood genomic DNA input for TRB amplification was about 250-500 ng. TRB rearrangements were amplified by multiplex PCR with BIOMED2 TRB-A/B primers. TCRdb reprocessed the multiplex PCR reads via MiXCR and lists one record per CDR3 protein. The sample has about 5,200 distinct CDR3 sequences; 25% to 35% are singletons. The sequenced material came from blood. The receptor source for this set is a human donor with active COVID-19.

The sample holds a few counts of this clonotype. This chain uses TRBV7-2 with TRBJ1-2; perhaps TRBD1 as D (5 bases). The CDR3 totals 13 residues. With 5 bases removed from V and 6 bases from J, the gap between germline ends came to 13 bases. From germline, CDR1 is SGHTA and CDR2 FQGNSA. The CDR3 DNA reads as TGTGCCAGCAGCCTTGGGGCAGGGCATGGCTACACCTTC. This sequence encodes CASSLGAGHGYTF.

The rearrangement joins TRBV20-1 to TRBJ1-4; D gene uncertain. The CDR3 is made up of 13 amino acids. The V and J ends lost 5 bases and 8 bases respectively, with 15 bases between them. Germline V CDR1 and CDR2: DFQATT, SNEGSKA (reference sequence). CDR3 nucleotide sequence: TGCAGTGCTTCCCACACGCTGCAAGAAAAACTGTTTTTT. The encoded protein is CSASHTLQEKLFF.

The chain employs TRBV12-3 or TRBV12-4 and TRBJ2-1, with 7 bases lining up with TRBD1. The CDR3 consists of 15 residues. Trimming took 4 bases from V and 0 from J; bases not matched to a gene: 3. Written as DNA, the CDR3 is TGTGCCAGCAGTTCCTACAGGGGCTCCTACAATGAGCAGTTCTTC. Protein sequence: CASSSYRGSYNEQFF.

In its sample, this clonotype ranks as medium-sized. The rearrangement links TRBV5-4 to TRBJ2-5, with 9 bases lining up with TRBD1. J was trimmed by 5 bases and V by 4 bases; bases with no gene match: 9. The CDR3 sequence is 15 residues long. Germline assignment: CDR1 SGHNT and CDR2 YYREEE (reference sequence). CDR3 DNA: TGTGCCAGCAGCGCGAAAACAGGGGGCAGGGAGACCCAGTACTTC. Protein sequence: CASSAKTGGRETQYF. Drawing the rest from reference TRBV5-4 and TRBJ2-5, the complete variable domain is ETGVTQSPTHLIKTRGQQVTLRCSSQSGHNTVSWYQQALGQGPQFIFQYYREEENGRGNFPPRFSGLQFPNYSSELNVNALELDDSALYLCASSAKTGGRETQYFGPGTRLLVL.

The chain has TRBV30 and TRBJ1-1, with 8 bases that match TRBD1. Germline V gene sequence: CDR1 GTSNPN, CDR2 SVGIG (reference sequence). The CDR3 contains 13 residues. Trimming removed 3 bases from V and 4 bases from J; junction bases left unmatched: 4. The CDR3 DNA reads TGTGCCTGGAGGACCACAGGGGGCACTGAAGCTTTCTTT. Protein: CAWRTTGGTEAFF.

This clonotype was counted a few times. V usage is TRBV5-5 and J usage is TRBJ1-1, with D unresolved. The V end lost 3 bases, the J end lost 0 bases, and 9 bases lay between the germline ends. The germline gives CDR1 SGHKS, CDR2 YYEKEE (reference sequence). This CDR3 has 14 amino acids. The CDR3 DNA reads as TGTGCCAGCAGCTCGCCTCCGCTGAACACTGAAGCTTTCTTT. Protein sequence: CASSSPPLNTEAFF.

The chain is built from TRBV20-1 and TRBJ2-5; 7 positions match TRBD2. The CDR3 extends over 12 amino acids. V gave up 3 bases and J gave up 4 bases; unmatched junction bases: 2. Germline CDR1 reads DFQATT; CDR2 reads SNEGSKA (reference sequence). CDR3 in DNA: TGCAGTGCTAGCGGGGGGTTAGAGACCCAGTACTTC. Protein: CSASGGLETQYF.

This clonotype was detected only a few times. The chain is built from TRBV7-2 and TRBJ2-6; the D is unclear. Germline CDR1 reads SGHTA; CDR2 reads FQGNSA. Trimming shortened V by 1 base and J by 0 bases, and 7 bases separated the two germline ends. This CDR3 comprises 16 residues. This CDR3 is CASSLVVLSGANVLTF. Here the CDR3 DNA reads TGTGCCAGCAGCTTAGTGGTGCTCTCTGGGGCCAACGTCCTGACTTTC.

In its sample, this clonotype was seen a few times. The V gene is TRBV7-2, the J gene TRBJ2-4; TRBD1 agrees at 9 bases. This CDR3 has 14 residues. Germline V gene sequence: CDR1 SGHTA, CDR2 FQGNSA. V gave up 5 bases and J gave up 3 bases; unmatched junction bases: 2. The CDR3 here is CASSPGQGKNIQYF. The CDR3 DNA reads as TGTGCCAGCAGCCCGGGACAGGGCAAAAACATTCAGTACTTC.

This clonotype is deemed medium-sized. J is TRBJ2-7 and V is TRBV6-1; D is perhaps TRBD1 (5 bases). This CDR3 has 15 residues. Trimming shortened V by 4 bases and J by 1 base, and 14 bases separated the two germline ends. Germline V gene data show CDR1 as MNHNS and CDR2 as SASEGT. The CDR3 protein is CASSGTSKSSYEQYF. CDR3 nucleotides: TGTGCCAGCAGTGGGACATCCAAGAGTTCCTACGAGCAGTACTTC.

This clonotype has a handful of counts. The V call is TRBV5-1, the J call TRBJ2-7; D unresolved. The length of the CDR3 is 14 residues. The germline gives CDR1 SGHRS, CDR2 YFSETQ. V lost 6 bases and J lost 0, with 13 bases in between. The CDR3 nucleotides read TGCGCCAGCAAGGCGGCCATCAGCTCCTACGAGCAGTACTTC. This sequence encodes CASKAAISSYEQYF.

The chain couples TRBV18 to TRBJ1-5, with D unclear. This CDR3 spans 15 amino acids. Trimming removed 6 bases from V and 5 bases from J, with 17 bases in between. Germline loops: CDR1 KGHSH, CDR2 LQKENI. Written as DNA, the CDR3 is TGTGCCAGCTCTCCCGCTGTAGGGCAAGATCAGCCCCAGCATTTT. Its translation: CASSPAVGQDQPQHF.

In its sample, this clonotype was seen a few times. The chain recombines TRBV5-4 with TRBJ2-5; D is ambiguous. Trimming removed 3 bases from V and 1 base from J, with 10 bases in between. Germline assignment: CDR1 SGHNT and CDR2 YYREEE (reference sequence). The length of the CDR3 is 14 residues. Here the CDR3 reads CASSSERPQETQYF. Written as DNA, the CDR3 is TGTGCCAGCAGCTCCGAGCGCCCCCAAGAGACCCAGTACTTC.

By share, this clonotype counts as medium-sized. This chain connects TRBV19 to TRBJ2-5; 7 nucleotides match TRBD1. The CDR3 loop spans 13 amino acids. Germline CDR1 reads LNHDA; CDR2 reads SQIVND (reference sequence). V gave up 9 bases and J gave up 6 bases; unmatched junction bases: 10. The CDR3 nucleotides read TGTGCCAGCCAAGACTACAGGGGCAAGACCCAGTACTTC. Amino acids: CASQDYRGKTQYF.

This clonotype is medium-sized in the sample. The chain couples TRBV27 to TRBJ2-5, with TRBD2 identical over 10 bases. With 4 bases clipped from V and 5 bases from J, the junction kept 7 bases outside the gene matches. The V gene's germline CDR1 is MNHEY and CDR2 SMNVEV (reference sequence). The CDR3 is made up of 15 amino acids. CDR3 region: CASSSGAGGGETQYF. CDR3 in DNA: TGTGCCAGCAGTTCTGGAGCGGGAGGGGGGGAGACCCAGTACTTC.